This entry lists 3 T cell receptor beta chains sequenced from one sample in a study of blood T cell repertoires in COVID-19. The table came from immunoSEQ multiplex PCR; TCRdb's copy has only in-frame clones and leaves some out. The sample shows under 350,000 clones, roughly 90% of them seen only once. Sample: peripheral blood. These receptors were taken from a middle-aged man with acute or convalescent COVID-19.

V is TRBV7-9 and J is TRBJ2-2; D is perhaps TRBD2 (5 bases). There are 14 residues in the CDR3. V dropped 7 bases and J dropped 6 bases, with 15 bases sitting between them. Germline V gene data show CDR1 as SEHNR and CDR2 as FQNEAQ (reference sequence). This CDR3 is CASTPTGGSGELFF. The CDR3 region has the DNA TGTGCCAGCACCCCAACCGGCGGGTCCGGGGAGCTGTTTTTT.

The chain couples TRBV19 to TRBJ1-2; the D gene is possibly TRBD1 (6 bases). There are 17 residues in the CDR3. V lost 3 bases and J lost 1, with 18 bases in between. Germline CDR1 is LNHDA and CDR2 is SQIVND (reference sequence). The CDR3 nucleotides read TGTGCCAGTAGTATCCCGGGACATAGGGCACTTAACTATGGCTACACCTTC. Translation: CASSIPGHRALNYGYTF.

The chain uses TRBV5-1 and TRBJ2-7, with TRBD1 matching 8 bases. CDR1 and CDR2 (germline): SGHRS, YFSETQ. Germline trimming cut 7 bases from V and 5 bases from J; bases unmatched to any gene: 8. The CDR3 contains 13 residues. DNA for the CDR3: TGCGCCAGCGGGGAACAGGGGGGCCACGAGCAGTACTTC. Amino acids: CASGEQGGHEQYF.